This entry is about one T cell receptor (beta chain). The sample belongs to a study of blood T cell repertoires in COVID-19. Study background: Samples came from the United States, Italy and Spain, spanning acute and convalescent COVID-19. PBMCs, B-cell-depleted T cells, or T cells provided the cDNA or gDNA that made up the material.

Per the study methods: Reference gene primer amplification in the assay estimated nucleated cell counts. Only in-frame clones appear in the TCRdb table, and some are missing; sequencing was by immunoSEQ multiplex PCR. That table is the source of V, J and clone size, and D and trimming were worked out from the DNA. The profile shows about 140,000 clones, 80% to 90% of them singletons. The V and J ends lost 6 bases and 1 base respectively, with 15 bases between them. This CDR3 is 15 amino acids long. The germline gives CDR1 MNHEY, CDR2 SVGAGI. This receptor was identified in a woman of 80 years or more with acute or convalescent COVID-19. This chain connects TRBV6-5 to TRBJ1-1; TRBD1 might be the D (5 bases). Input material: peripheral blood. CDR3: CASSRGWGSNTEAFF. For the CDR3, the DNA is TGTGCCAGCAGCCGGGGGTGGGGCTCGAACACTGAAGCTTTCTTT.